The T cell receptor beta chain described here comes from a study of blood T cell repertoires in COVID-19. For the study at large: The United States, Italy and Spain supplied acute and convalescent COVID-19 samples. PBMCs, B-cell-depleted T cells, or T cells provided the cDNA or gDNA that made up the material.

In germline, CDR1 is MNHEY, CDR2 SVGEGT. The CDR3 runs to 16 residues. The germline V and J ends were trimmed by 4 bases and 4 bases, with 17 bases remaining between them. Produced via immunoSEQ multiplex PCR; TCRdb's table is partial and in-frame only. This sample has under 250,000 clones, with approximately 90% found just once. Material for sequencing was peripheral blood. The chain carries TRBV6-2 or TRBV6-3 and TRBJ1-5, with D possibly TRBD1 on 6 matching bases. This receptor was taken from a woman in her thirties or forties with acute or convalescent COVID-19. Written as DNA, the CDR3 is TGTGCCAGCAGTTCCCTCCTGACAGGAGGTAATCAGCCCCAGCATTTT. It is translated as CASSSLLTGGNQPQHF.